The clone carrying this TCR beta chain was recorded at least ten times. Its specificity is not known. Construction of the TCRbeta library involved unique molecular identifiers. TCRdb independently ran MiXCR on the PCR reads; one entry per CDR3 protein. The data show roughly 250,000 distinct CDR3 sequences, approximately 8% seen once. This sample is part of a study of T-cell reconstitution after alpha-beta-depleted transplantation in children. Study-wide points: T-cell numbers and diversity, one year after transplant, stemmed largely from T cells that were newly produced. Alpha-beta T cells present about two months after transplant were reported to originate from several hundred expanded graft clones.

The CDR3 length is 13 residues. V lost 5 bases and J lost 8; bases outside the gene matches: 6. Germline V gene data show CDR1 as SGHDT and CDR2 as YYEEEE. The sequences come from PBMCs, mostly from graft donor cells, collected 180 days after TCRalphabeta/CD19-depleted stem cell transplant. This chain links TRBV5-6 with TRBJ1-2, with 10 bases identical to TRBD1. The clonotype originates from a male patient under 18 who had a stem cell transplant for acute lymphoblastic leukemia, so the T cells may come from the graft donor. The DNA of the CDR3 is TGTGCCAGCAGTCTGGACAGGGGGAACGGCTACACCTTC. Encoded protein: CASSLDRGNGYTF.